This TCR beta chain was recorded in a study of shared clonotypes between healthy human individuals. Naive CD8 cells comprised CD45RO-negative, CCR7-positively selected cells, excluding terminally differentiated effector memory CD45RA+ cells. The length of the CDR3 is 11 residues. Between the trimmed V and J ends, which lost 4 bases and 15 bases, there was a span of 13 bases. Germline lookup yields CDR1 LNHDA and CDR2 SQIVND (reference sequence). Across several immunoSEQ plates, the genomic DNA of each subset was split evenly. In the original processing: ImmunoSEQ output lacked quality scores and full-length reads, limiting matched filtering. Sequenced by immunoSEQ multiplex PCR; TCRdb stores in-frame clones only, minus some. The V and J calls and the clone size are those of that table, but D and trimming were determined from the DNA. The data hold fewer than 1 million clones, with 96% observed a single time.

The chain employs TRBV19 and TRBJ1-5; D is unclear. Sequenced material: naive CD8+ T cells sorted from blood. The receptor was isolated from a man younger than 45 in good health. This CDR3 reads CASSTGPVLHF. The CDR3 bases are TGTGCCAGTAGTACCGGGCCCGTTCTGCATTTT.